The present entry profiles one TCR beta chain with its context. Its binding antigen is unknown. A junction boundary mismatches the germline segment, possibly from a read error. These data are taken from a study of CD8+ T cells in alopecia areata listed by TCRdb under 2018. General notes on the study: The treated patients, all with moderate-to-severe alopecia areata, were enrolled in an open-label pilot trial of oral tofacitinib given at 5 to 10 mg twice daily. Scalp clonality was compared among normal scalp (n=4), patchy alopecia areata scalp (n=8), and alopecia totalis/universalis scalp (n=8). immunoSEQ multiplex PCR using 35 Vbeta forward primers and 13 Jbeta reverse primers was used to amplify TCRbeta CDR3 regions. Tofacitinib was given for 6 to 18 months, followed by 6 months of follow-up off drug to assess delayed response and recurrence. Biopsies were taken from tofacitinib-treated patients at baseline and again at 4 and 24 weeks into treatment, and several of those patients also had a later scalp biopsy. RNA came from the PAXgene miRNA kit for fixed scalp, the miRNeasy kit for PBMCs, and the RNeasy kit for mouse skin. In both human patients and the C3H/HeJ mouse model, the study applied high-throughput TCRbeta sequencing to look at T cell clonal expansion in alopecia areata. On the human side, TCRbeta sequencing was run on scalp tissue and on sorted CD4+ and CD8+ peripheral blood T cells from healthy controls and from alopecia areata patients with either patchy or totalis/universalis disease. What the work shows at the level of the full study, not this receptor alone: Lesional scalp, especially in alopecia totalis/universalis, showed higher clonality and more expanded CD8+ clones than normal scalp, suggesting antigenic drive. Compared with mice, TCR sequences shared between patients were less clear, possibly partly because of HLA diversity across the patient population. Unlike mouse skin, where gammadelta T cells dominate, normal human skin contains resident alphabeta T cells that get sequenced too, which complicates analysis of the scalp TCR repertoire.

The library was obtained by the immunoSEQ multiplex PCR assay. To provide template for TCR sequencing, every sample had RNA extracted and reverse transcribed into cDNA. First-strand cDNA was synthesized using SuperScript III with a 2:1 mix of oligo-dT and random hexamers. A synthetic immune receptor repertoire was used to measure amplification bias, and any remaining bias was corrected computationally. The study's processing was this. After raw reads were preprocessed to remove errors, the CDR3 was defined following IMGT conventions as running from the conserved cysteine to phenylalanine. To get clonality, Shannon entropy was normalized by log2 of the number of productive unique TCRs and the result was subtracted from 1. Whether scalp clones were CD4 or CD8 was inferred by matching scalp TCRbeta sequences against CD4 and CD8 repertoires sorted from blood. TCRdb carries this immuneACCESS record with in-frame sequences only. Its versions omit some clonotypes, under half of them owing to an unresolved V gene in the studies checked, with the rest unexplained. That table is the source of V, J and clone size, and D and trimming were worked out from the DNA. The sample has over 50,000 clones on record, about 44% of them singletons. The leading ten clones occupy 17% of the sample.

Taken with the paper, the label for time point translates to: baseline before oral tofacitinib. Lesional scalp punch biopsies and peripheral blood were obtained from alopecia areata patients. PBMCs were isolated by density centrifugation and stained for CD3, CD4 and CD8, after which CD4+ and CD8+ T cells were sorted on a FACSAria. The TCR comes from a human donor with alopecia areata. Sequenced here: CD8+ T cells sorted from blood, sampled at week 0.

The CDR3 protein sequence reads: CGQRIIVQGAASYGYTF. The nucleotide sequence reads as follows: TGCGGACAGCGTATCATAGTACAGGGGGCTGCTTCCTATGGCTACACCTTC. The chain employs TRBV13 and TRBJ1-2; 9 central bases correspond to TRBD1. The germline V gene (reference sequence) specifies PRHDT as CDR1 and FYEKMQ as CDR2. Measured from the cysteine to the phenylalanine, the CDR3 is 17 residues long. Only the CDR3 DNA stays, 51 bases, in frame from base 1.